This T cell receptor (beta chain) was recovered during a study of T cell repertoires in cytomegalovirus infection (dated by TCRdb to the late 2010s). Broadly, across the study: The peptide stimulations were aimed at well-studied HLA-B-restricted epitopes as well as recently identified HLA-C-restricted CMV epitopes, whose presentation resists viral immunomodulation. Donor HLA type was relevant to the analysis, as public TCR beta signatures indicated carriage of CMV infection together with the matching HLA type. The full study reports these points: Carriers of CMV infection plus the relevant HLA type were discriminated by the cumulative frequency of public TCR beta family members in the study cohort and in an independent roughly 350-donor cohort. The ex vivo response was dominated by HLA-C-restricted CMV-specific TCR beta clonotypes, and the single most frequent clonotype in two of eight donors was supplied by these HLA-C-restricted clonotypes.

Sequencing took place on an Illumina HiSeq 1500. In-frame beta chains were kept once TCRdb had trimmed the public reads at Q25 with fastp and called clones with MiXCR. Merged by CDR3 protein, the rows form single entries marked with the most common genes and DNA. The sample contains about 900,000 distinct CDR3 sequences, roughly 31% of them found a single time. The ten largest clones take up around an eighth of the sample. This specimen's treatment or condition label, per the study, means: in vitro stimulation with specific CMV peptide epitopes to enrich CMV-specific T cells. This clonotype showed up many times. Its binding antigen is unknown. Base-call qualities are not available, and no considerably larger clone is one nucleotide away. Including the terminal cysteine and phenylalanine, the CDR3 comprises 14 residues. Here the CDR3 DNA is all that survives: 42 bases in frame from base 1. CDR1 and CDR2 are read off the germline V gene as SGHVS and FQNEAQ. V is pared back by 4 bases and J by 2 bases, with 11 bases lying between the germline termini.

The sequence joins TRBV7-8 to TRBJ2-5, with the D gene too uncertain to name. This clonotype was obtained from a human donor in good health (CMV status not recorded). Some clones in this sample may be carry-over from other donors' samples. The sample consisted of cultured CD8+ T cells from PBMCs, taken from culture after CMV antigen stimulation. The DNA sequence is given as TGTGCCAGCAGCTATCAGGCTTCACAAGAGACCCAGTACTTC. Translation gives CASSYQASQETQYF.